This T cell receptor (beta chain) emerged from a study of CD8+CD57+ T cells in acquired aplastic anemia. Study-wide context: Across the sorted CD4+ and CD8+ cells, DNA amounts averaged about 3.2 ug.

Genomic DNA, the template, was used for profiling of the TCR beta VDJ and CDR3. Each CDR3 protein gets one entry after TCRdb re-called the reads with MiXCR. The sample shows about 470,000 distinct CDR3 sequences, around a third of them seen only once. Individuals selected for sequencing had exhibited CD8+CD57+ cell expansion on flow cytometry. Remarks on this clonotype: As yet, its antigen is unknown.

Study observations and caveats: The study identified more than 25 CD8+ CDR3 sequences shared by patients and controls.

The clonotype was recovered from a human donor with aplastic anemia. Sequences were obtained from sorted CD4+, CD8+, or CD8+CD57+ T cells (not recorded which) from PBMCs.

The CDR3 region has the DNA TGTGCCAGCAGCCAAGGATCCCCCGGCACCGGGGAGCTGTTTTTT. This codes for CASSQGSPGTGELFF. J is TRBJ2-2 and V is TRBV7-9; D ambiguous. This CDR3 comprises 15 residues. The germline V gene encodes CDR1 SEHNR and CDR2 FQNEAQ (reference sequence). V dropped 5 bases and J dropped 4 bases, with 14 bases sitting between them. The variable domain in full, with the rest retrieved from reference TRBV7-9 and TRBJ2-2, is DTGVSQNPRHKITKRGQNVTFRCDPISEHNRLYWYRQTLGQGPEFLTYFQNEAQLEKSRLLSDRFSAERPKGSFSTLEIQRTEQGDSAMYLCASSQGSPGTGELFFGEGSRLTVL.